This T cell receptor beta chain originates from a study of post-analysis software for immune sequencing data. Regarding this clonotype: Its antigen remains unknown.

The V and J ends lost 1 base and 6 bases respectively, with 7 bases between them. The germline V gene has CDR1 MGHRA and CDR2 YSYEKL. This CDR3 region has 13 residues. Study observations and caveats: With TRBV5-6, TRBV5-1 and TRBV20-1 included, a handful of TRBV segments were more frequent in patients than in controls.

Researchers reported that TCR beta cDNA libraries carried unique molecular identifiers. Each batch of roughly 1 to 10 million T cells produced a few hundred thousand cDNA molecules. TCRdb processed the PCR reads anew with MiXCR; each CDR3 protein has one entry. Of about 620,000 distinct CDR3 sequences listed, around 40% are singletons. V is TRBV4-1 and J is TRBJ2-1; no firm D call. The sample comprised blood. This TCR was sampled from a girl aged 10 to 17 with multiple sclerosis. CDR3 in amino acids: CASSQVPSNEQFF. The CDR3 region has the DNA TGCGCCAGCAGCCAAGTCCCCAGCAATGAGCAGTTCTTC.